This T cell receptor (beta chain) was obtained from a study of CD8+ T cells in alopecia areata. In each case, RNA was isolated and then reverse transcribed into cDNA as the sequencing template. Only in-frame clones appear in the TCRdb table, and some are missing; sequencing was by immunoSEQ multiplex PCR. The sample lists over 95,000 clones, 41% occurring once. Germline loops: CDR1 SGHAT, CDR2 FQNNGV. The length of the CDR3 is 15 residues. The V end was cut by 5 bases, the J end by 6 bases, with 19 bases between. Alopecia areata patients had lesional scalp punch biopsies and peripheral blood taken from them. In its sample, this clone was seen a few times.

The TCR comes from a human donor with alopecia areata. The chain couples TRBV11-2 to TRBJ2-5; D remains ambiguous. The sample was CD4+ T cells sorted from blood. CDR3 in DNA: TGTGCCAGCAGCCCCAAATTGGCAGTTGAAAAGACCCAGTACTTC. Encoded protein: CASSPKLAVEKTQYF.